This entry concerns a single TCR beta chain. Some clones are missing from TCRdb's copy, which holds only in-frame ones; the method was immunoSEQ multiplex PCR. The sample shows around 110,000 clones, approximately 87% of them seen only once. The data were taken from a study of blood T cell repertoires in COVID-19. Germline V gene sequence: CDR1 SGHTA, CDR2 FQGNSA. With 1 base clipped from V and 4 bases from J, the junction kept 2 bases outside the gene matches. The CDR3 spans 14 residues. Input material: peripheral blood. The receptor comes from a young man with acute or convalescent COVID-19. The chain recombines TRBV7-2 with TRBJ2-3; 7 nucleotides align to TRBD2. This chain's CDR3 is CASSLGGGPDTQYF. The CDR3 DNA sequence: TGTGCCAGCAGCTTAGGCGGGGGTCCAGATACGCAGTATTTT.